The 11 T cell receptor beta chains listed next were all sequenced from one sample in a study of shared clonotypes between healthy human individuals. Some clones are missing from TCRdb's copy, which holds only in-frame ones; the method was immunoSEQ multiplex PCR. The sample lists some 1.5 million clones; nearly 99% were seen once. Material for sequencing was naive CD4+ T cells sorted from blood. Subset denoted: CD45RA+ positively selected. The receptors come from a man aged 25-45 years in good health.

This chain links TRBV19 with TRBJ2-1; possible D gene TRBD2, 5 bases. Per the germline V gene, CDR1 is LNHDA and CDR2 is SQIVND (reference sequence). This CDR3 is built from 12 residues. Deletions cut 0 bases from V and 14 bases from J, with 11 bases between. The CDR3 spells CASSIETGIKFF. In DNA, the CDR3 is TGTGCCAGTAGTATAGAAACGGGAATTAAGTTCTTC.

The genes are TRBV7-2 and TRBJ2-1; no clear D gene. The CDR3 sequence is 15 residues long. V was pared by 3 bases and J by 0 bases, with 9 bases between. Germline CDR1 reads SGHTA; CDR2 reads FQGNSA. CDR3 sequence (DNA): TGTGCCAGCAGCTTCGACGGCACCTCCTACAATGAGCAGTTCTTC. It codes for CASSFDGTSYNEQFF.

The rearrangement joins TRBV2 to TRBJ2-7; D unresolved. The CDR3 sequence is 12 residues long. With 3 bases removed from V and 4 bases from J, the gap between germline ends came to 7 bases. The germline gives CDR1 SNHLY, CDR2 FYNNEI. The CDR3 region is CASSDQAYEQYF. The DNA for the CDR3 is TGTGCCAGCAGTGACCAGGCATACGAGCAGTACTTC.

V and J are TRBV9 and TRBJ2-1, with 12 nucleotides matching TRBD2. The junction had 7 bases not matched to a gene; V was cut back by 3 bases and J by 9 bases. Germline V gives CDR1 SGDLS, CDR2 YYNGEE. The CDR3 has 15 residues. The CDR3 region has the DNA TGTGCCAGCAGCGCCACAGGACTAGCGGGGCGTGAGCAGTTCTTC. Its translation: CASSATGLAGREQFF.

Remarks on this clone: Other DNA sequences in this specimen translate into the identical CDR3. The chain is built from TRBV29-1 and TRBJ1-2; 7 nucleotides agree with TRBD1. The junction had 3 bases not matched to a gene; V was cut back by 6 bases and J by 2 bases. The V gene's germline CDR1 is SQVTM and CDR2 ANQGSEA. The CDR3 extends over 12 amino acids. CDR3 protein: CSVGTANYGYTF. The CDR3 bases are TGCAGCGTGGGGACAGCCAACTATGGCTACACCTTC.

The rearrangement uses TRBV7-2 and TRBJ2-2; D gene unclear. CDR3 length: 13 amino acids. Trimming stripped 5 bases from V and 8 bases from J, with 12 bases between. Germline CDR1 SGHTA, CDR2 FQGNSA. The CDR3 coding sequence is TGTGCCAGCAGCCAGATCGAGCTGGGGGAGCTGTTTTTT. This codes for CASSQIELGELFF.

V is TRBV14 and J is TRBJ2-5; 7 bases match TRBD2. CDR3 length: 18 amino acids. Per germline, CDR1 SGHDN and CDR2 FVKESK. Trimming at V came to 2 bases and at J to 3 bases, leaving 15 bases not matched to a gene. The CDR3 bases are TGTGCCAGCAGCCAATTTTTATATAGGGACTACCGAGAAGAGACCCAGTACTTC. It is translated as CASSQFLYRDYREETQYF.

The DNA of the CDR3 is TGCGCCAGCAGCTTGGCCCAGGGGGCTGTCTCCTACGAGCAGTACTTC. It codes for CASSLAQGAVSYEQYF. The chain employs TRBV5-1 and TRBJ2-7; TRBD1 matches at 8 bases. This CDR3 comprises 16 residues. Germline loops: CDR1 SGHRS, CDR2 YFSETQ. The J segment lost 0 bases and the V segment lost 0 bases, leaving 5 bases of the junction unmatched.

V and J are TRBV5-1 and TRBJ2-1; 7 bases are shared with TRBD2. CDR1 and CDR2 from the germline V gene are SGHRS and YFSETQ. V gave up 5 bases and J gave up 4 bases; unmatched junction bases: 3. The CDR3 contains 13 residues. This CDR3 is CASSQREYNEQFF. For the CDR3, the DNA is TGCGCCAGCAGTCAGCGGGAATACAATGAGCAGTTCTTC.

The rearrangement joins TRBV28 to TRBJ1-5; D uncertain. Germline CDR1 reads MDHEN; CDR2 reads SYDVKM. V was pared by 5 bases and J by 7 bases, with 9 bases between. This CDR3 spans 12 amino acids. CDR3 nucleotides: TGTGCCAGCAGTCGCCCGGGGCAGCCCCAGCATTTT. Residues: CASSRPGQPQHF.

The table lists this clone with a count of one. CDR3 sequence: CASSLYGTGGTDTQYF. CDR3 DNA: TGTGCCAGCAGCTTATACGGGACTGGGGGCACAGATACGCAGTATTTT. The rearrangement uses TRBV11-3 and TRBJ2-3, with a weak D call TRBD2 (6 bases). CDR3 size: 16 residues. V lost 2 bases to trimming and J lost 1 base, with 13 bases between them. CDR1 is SGHNT and CDR2 is YENEEA in the germline V gene.